These T cell receptor beta chains were read from a single sample in a study of cytomegalovirus exposure and HLA in healthy donors. Sequencing used immunoSEQ multiplex PCR; TCRdb keeps in-frame clones, though not all of them. The table records roughly 100,000 clones, 73% of them present only once. The specimen sequenced was PBMCs. The origin of the receptors is a man aged 35 to 55 in good health and CMV-seronegative. The CDR3 runs from the conserved cysteine through the conserved F or W. A D gene is named only where the DNA matches it firmly. Clone size is stated in some rows and not others, as once, few, many or a class when expanded.

D gene: .
J gene: TRBJ2-3
clone size: .
V gene: TRBV5-1
CDR3 DNA: TGCGCCAGCAGCTTAACTTCGACAGATACGCAGTATTTT
CDR3 protein: CASSLTSTDTQYF

D gene: TRBD2
J gene: TRBJ2-7
clone size: few
V gene: TRBV10-3
CDR3 DNA: TGTGCCATCAGTGTGCTAGCGGGGTTTCCTGGGGGCGAGCAGTACTTC
CDR3 protein: CAISVLAGFPGGEQYF

D gene: TRBD1
J gene: TRBJ2-1
clone size: .
V gene: TRBV5-1
CDR3 DNA: TGCGCCAGCAGCTTTACGACAGGGGCAGGGAATGAGCAGTTCTTC
CDR3 protein: CASSFTTGAGNEQFF

D gene: TRBD2
J gene: TRBJ2-1
clone size: .
V gene: TRBV11-2
CDR3 DNA: TGTGCCAGCAGCTTAGGGCTAGCGGGGTTTAATGAGCAGTTCTTC
CDR3 protein: CASSLGLAGFNEQFF

D gene: .
J gene: TRBJ1-2
clone size: .
V gene: TRBV6-6
CDR3 DNA: TGTGCCAGCAGTTATACCCAGGGTATGATTAGTGGCTACACCTTC
CDR3 protein: CASSYTQGMISGYTF

D gene: .
J gene: TRBJ1-5
clone size: .
V gene: TRBV6-1
CDR3 DNA: TGTGCCAGCAGTGAACTGAGCGGGGCACAGCCCCAGCATTTT
CDR3 protein: CASSELSGAQPQHF

D gene: TRBD1
J gene: TRBJ1-5
clone size: .
V gene: TRBV9
CDR3 DNA: TGTGCCAGCAGCGTAGGGGGGACAGGGGAGCAGCCCCAGCATTTT
CDR3 protein: CASSVGGTGEQPQHF

D gene: .
J gene: TRBJ1-1
clone size: .
V gene: TRBV19
CDR3 DNA: TGTGCCAGCAAAGACTGGGTGGACACTGAAGCTTTCTTT
CDR3 protein: CASKDWVDTEAFF

D gene: .
J gene: TRBJ1-2
clone size: .
V gene: TRBV4-2
CDR3 DNA: TGTGCCAGCAGCCAACCGACAGTCACTAACTATGGCTACACCTTC
CDR3 protein: CASSQPTVTNYGYTF

D gene: .
J gene: TRBJ2-2
clone size: .
V gene: TRBV9
CDR3 DNA: TGTGCCAGCAGCGTAGACGGGAGAGACACCGGGGAGCTGTTTTTT
CDR3 protein: CASSVDGRDTGELFF

D gene: .
J gene: TRBJ2-7
clone size: .
V gene: TRBV6-1
CDR3 DNA: TGTGCCAGCAGTGATGTCAGGACACTTAACGAGCAGTACTTC
CDR3 protein: CASSDVRTLNEQYF

D gene: .
J gene: TRBJ2-7
clone size: .
V gene: TRBV30
CDR3 DNA: TGTGCCTGGACGGCAGGGAGGTCCTACGAGCAGTACTTC
CDR3 protein: CAWTAGRSYEQYF

D gene: TRBD2
J gene: TRBJ2-7
clone size: many
V gene: TRBV6-5
CDR3 DNA: TGTGCCAGCAGTTACGGTTGGGGGGGGGCCTACGAGCAGTACTTC
CDR3 protein: CASSYGWGGAYEQYF

D gene: .
J gene: TRBJ1-5
clone size: few
V gene: TRBV18
CDR3 DNA: TGTGCCAGCTCACCTGACATGTCCGATCAGCCCCAGCATTTT
CDR3 protein: CASSPDMSDQPQHF

D gene: .
J gene: TRBJ1-6
clone size: few
V gene: TRBV10-3
CDR3 DNA: TGTGCCATCAGTGGAGGGTTTAATTCACCCCTCCACTTT
CDR3 protein: CAISGGFNSPLHF

D gene: TRBD1
J gene: TRBJ2-5
clone size: few
V gene: TRBV13
CDR3 DNA: TGTGCCAGCAGCACCCGACAGGGATGGGAGACCCAGTACTTC
CDR3 protein: CASSTRQGWETQYF

D gene: TRBD1
J gene: TRBJ2-4
clone size: .
V gene: TRBV2
CDR3 DNA: TGTGCCAGCACCGACAGGGAAGGCAAAAACATTCAGTACTTC
CDR3 protein: CASTDREGKNIQYF

D gene: TRBD1
J gene: TRBJ1-1
clone size: .
V gene: TRBV6-6
CDR3 DNA: TGTGCCAGCAGTTACCGGACAGGGCAGAACACTGAAGCTTTCTTT
CDR3 protein: CASSYRTGQNTEAFF

D gene: .
J gene: TRBJ1-5
clone size: few
V gene: TRBV25-1
CDR3 DNA: TGTGCCAGCAGTGAAACAGGGCTTAATCAGCCCCAGCATTTT
CDR3 protein: CASSETGLNQPQHF

D gene: .
J gene: TRBJ1-4
clone size: .
V gene: TRBV13
CDR3 DNA: TGTGCCAGCGAAAGAAGAGGTAATGAAAAACTGTTTTTT
CDR3 protein: CASERRGNEKLFF

D gene: .
J gene: TRBJ2-7
clone size: .
V gene: TRBV2
CDR3 DNA: TGTGCCAGCTGCCAGACAGGTTCCTACGAGCAGTACTTC
CDR3 protein: CASCQTGSYEQYF

D gene: .
J gene: TRBJ1-5
clone size: .
V gene: TRBV28
CDR3 DNA: TGTGCCAGCAGCTGGGGAGACAATCAGCCCCAGCATTTT
CDR3 protein: CASSWGDNQPQHF

D gene: TRBD2
J gene: TRBJ2-1
clone size: .
V gene: TRBV19
CDR3 DNA: TGTGCCAGTAGTACCACACTACTAGCGGGGCTTGAGCAGTTCTTC
CDR3 protein: CASSTTLLAGLEQFF

D gene: .
J gene: TRBJ2-1
clone size: .
V gene: TRBV6-4
CDR3 DNA: TGTGCCAGCAGCCGAGACGGGGTTTACAATGAGCAGTTCTTC
CDR3 protein: CASSRDGVYNEQFF

D gene: TRBD1
J gene: TRBJ1-4
clone size: .
V gene: TRBV5-1
CDR3 DNA: TGCGCCAGCAGCCTCAGGGGGCGTTCAACTAATGAAAAACTGTTTTTT
CDR3 protein: CASSLRGRSTNEKLFF

D gene: .
J gene: TRBJ1-1
clone size: once
V gene: TRBV4-3
CDR3 DNA: TGCGCCAGCAGCCAAGATAACGGGTTGAACACTGAAGCTTTCTTT
CDR3 protein: CASSQDNGLNTEAFF

D gene: .
J gene: TRBJ2-3
clone size: .
V gene: TRBV6-6
CDR3 DNA: TGTGCCAGCAAGGTCGCGGGGAGTGGAGATACGCAGTATTTT
CDR3 protein: CASKVAGSGDTQYF

D gene: .
J gene: TRBJ1-2
clone size: .
V gene: TRBV7-2
CDR3 DNA: TGTGCCAGCAGCACCGGGACTGCTTGGAGGTCAAACTATGGCTACACCTTC
CDR3 protein: CASSTGTAWRSNYGYTF

D gene: TRBD2
J gene: TRBJ2-5
clone size: .
V gene: TRBV5-4
CDR3 DNA: TGTGCCAGCAGCACAGGGACTAGCGGGGGGACAGAGACCCAGTACTTC
CDR3 protein: CASSTGTSGGTETQYF

D gene: .
J gene: TRBJ1-2
clone size: .
V gene: TRBV28
CDR3 DNA: TGTGCCAGCAGTAGCCAGCCCGGGAAAATCTATGGCTACACCTTC
CDR3 protein: CASSSQPGKIYGYTF

D gene: .
J gene: TRBJ2-1
clone size: .
V gene: TRBV5-6
CDR3 DNA: TGTGCCAGCAGCCCTGACAGCTCCTACAATGAGCAGTTCTTC
CDR3 protein: CASSPDSSYNEQFF

D gene: .
J gene: TRBJ1-6
clone size: .
V gene: TRBV5-4
CDR3 DNA: TGTGCCAGCAGCTCCCCCAAACAGGGCCAAAATTCACCCCTCCACTTT
CDR3 protein: CASSSPKQGQNSPLHF

D gene: .
J gene: TRBJ1-2
clone size: .
V gene: TRBV7-9
CDR3 DNA: TGTTCCACCCTAGGAGGAGGTGGCTACACCTTC
CDR3 protein: CSTLGGGGYTF

D gene: TRBD1
J gene: TRBJ1-3
clone size: .
V gene: TRBV5-1
CDR3 DNA: TGCGCCAGCAGCTTGGCCGGACAGGGCTACGGAAACACCATATATTTT
CDR3 protein: CASSLAGQGYGNTIYF

D gene: .
J gene: TRBJ2-1
clone size: .
V gene: TRBV7-9
CDR3 DNA: TGTGCCAGCAGCTTCTTGCCCTACTCCTACAATGAGCAGTTCTTC
CDR3 protein: CASSFLPYSYNEQFF

D gene: TRBD1
J gene: TRBJ1-2
clone size: once
V gene: TRBV27
CDR3 DNA: TGTGCCAGCAGACTGGGGACAGATCGTGGCTACACCTTC
CDR3 protein: CASRLGTDRGYTF

D gene: TRBD1
J gene: TRBJ1-6
clone size: few
V gene: TRBV6-1
CDR3 DNA: TGTGCCAACGGACAGGGAAGCACACCCCTCCACTTT
CDR3 protein: CANGQGSTPLHF

D gene: TRBD2
J gene: TRBJ2-5
clone size: .
V gene: TRBV6-1
CDR3 DNA: TGTGCCAGCAGTGAAGGACTAGCGGACCAAGAGACCCAGTACTTC
CDR3 protein: CASSEGLADQETQYF

D gene: .
J gene: TRBJ1-2
clone size: .
V gene: TRBV4-3
CDR3 DNA: TGCGCCAGCAGCCAGTTAGGACTTTATGGCTACACCTTC
CDR3 protein: CASSQLGLYGYTF

D gene: .
J gene: TRBJ2-7
clone size: .
V gene: TRBV2
CDR3 DNA: TGTGCCAGCAGTGATCGCAGACAGGCCCACTACGAGCAGTACTTC
CDR3 protein: CASSDRRQAHYEQYF

D gene: TRBD1
J gene: TRBJ1-2
clone size: .
V gene: TRBV4-3
CDR3 DNA: TGCGCCAGCAGCCAAACCGGGACAGCAAACTATGGCTACACCTTC
CDR3 protein: CASSQTGTANYGYTF

D gene: TRBD1
J gene: TRBJ1-4
clone size: .
V gene: TRBV28
CDR3 DNA: TGTGCCAGCAGCTTTCAGGGGGTGGAAAAACTGTTTTTT
CDR3 protein: CASSFQGVEKLFF

D gene: .
J gene: TRBJ1-6
clone size: .
V gene: TRBV6-1
CDR3 DNA: TGTGCCAGCAGTGGCGCTTTGAGCTCCTATAATTCACCCCTCCACTTT
CDR3 protein: CASSGALSSYNSPLHF

D gene: .
J gene: TRBJ1-1
clone size: .
V gene: TRBV6-5
CDR3 DNA: TGTGCCAGCAGCCTAGGGCAGGGAAAGGCTGAAGCTTTCTTT
CDR3 protein: CASSLGQGKAEAFF

D gene: TRBD1
J gene: TRBJ2-3
clone size: .
V gene: TRBV7-9
CDR3 DNA: TGTGCCAGCAGCCCCGGACAGGGTACTAGCACAGATACGCAGTATTTT
CDR3 protein: CASSPGQGTSTDTQYF

D gene: TRBD2
J gene: TRBJ2-7
clone size: .
V gene: TRBV4-2
CDR3 DNA: TGTGCCAGCAGCCAAGATATTAGCGGGGGGCCCCGCTCCTACGAGCAGTACTTC
CDR3 protein: CASSQDISGGPRSYEQYF

D gene: TRBD1
J gene: TRBJ2-1
clone size: .
V gene: TRBV4-1
CDR3 DNA: TGCGCCAGCAGCCCGATAGCAGGGACAGGGATCGGCAATGAGCAGTTCTTC
CDR3 protein: CASSPIAGTGIGNEQFF

D gene: .
J gene: TRBJ1-2
clone size: .
V gene: TRBV15
CDR3 DNA: TGTGCCACCAGCAGAGGTGCCAGGGAGGGCGGCTACACCTTC
CDR3 protein: CATSRGAREGGYTF

D gene: .
J gene: TRBJ1-3
clone size: .
V gene: TRBV5-1
CDR3 DNA: TGCGCCAGCAGCTTGGCGGGGTCCGGAAACACCATATATTTT
CDR3 protein: CASSLAGSGNTIYF

D gene: .
J gene: TRBJ1-1
clone size: few
V gene: TRBV10-3
CDR3 DNA: TGTGCCATCAGTGACATCGGACAGAAGATAAACACTGAAGCTTTCTTT
CDR3 protein: CAISDIGQKINTEAFF

D gene: TRBD1
J gene: TRBJ2-7
clone size: .
V gene: TRBV5-4
CDR3 DNA: TGTGCCAGCAGCTTGGACAGGGGGCGAAATCTTTACGAGCAGTACTTC
CDR3 protein: CASSLDRGRNLYEQYF

D gene: TRBD2
J gene: TRBJ2-7
clone size: .
V gene: TRBV5-1
CDR3 DNA: TGCGCCAGCAGCTTCCTACCCGGGACTAGCATATACGAGCAGTACTTC
CDR3 protein: CASSFLPGTSIYEQYF

D gene: .
J gene: TRBJ1-1
clone size: few
V gene: TRBV6-1
CDR3 DNA: TGTGCCAGCAGTGAAAGGAGGCAGAACACTGAAGCTTTCTTT
CDR3 protein: CASSERRQNTEAFF

D gene: .
J gene: TRBJ1-4
clone size: .
V gene: TRBV11-2
CDR3 DNA: TGTGCCAGCAGCGTTTACAGGGCCCCGAATGAAAAACTGTTTTTT
CDR3 protein: CASSVYRAPNEKLFF